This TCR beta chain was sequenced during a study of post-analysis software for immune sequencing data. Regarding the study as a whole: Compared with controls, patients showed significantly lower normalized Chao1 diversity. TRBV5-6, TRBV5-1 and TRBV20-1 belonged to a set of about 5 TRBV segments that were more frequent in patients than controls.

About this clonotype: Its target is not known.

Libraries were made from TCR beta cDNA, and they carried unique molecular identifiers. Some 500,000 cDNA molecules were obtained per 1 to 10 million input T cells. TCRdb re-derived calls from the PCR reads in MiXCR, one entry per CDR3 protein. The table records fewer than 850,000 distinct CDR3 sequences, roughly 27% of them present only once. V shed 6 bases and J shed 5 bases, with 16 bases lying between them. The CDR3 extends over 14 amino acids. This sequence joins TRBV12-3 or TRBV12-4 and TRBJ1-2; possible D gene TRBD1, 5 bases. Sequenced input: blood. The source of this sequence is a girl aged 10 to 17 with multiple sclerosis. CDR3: CASSPRTSFYGYTF. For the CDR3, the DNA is TGTGCCAGCAGCCCAAGGACAAGTTTTTATGGCTACACCTTC.